This T cell receptor beta chain was recorded in a study of cytomegalovirus exposure and HLA in healthy donors. The study's findings and limits: The likely explanation for a cluster of highly shared sequence variants was sequencing artifact.

Samples came from healthy bone marrow donors. V trimming: 4 bases; J trimming: 3 bases; junction bases outside the gene matches: 7. Germline CDR1 is SGHNT and CDR2 is YYREEE (reference sequence). The CDR3 consists of 15 residues. The PCR ran on 60 Vbeta and 13 Jbeta primers. TCRdb's copy holds only in-frame clones and misses some; the assay was immunoSEQ multiplex PCR. The table lists 170,000 or so clones, roughly 81% of them singletons. In regard to this clone: Its antigen remains unidentified.

The chain recombines TRBV5-4 with TRBJ2-1, with 7 bases fitting TRBD2. Sequenced sample: PBMCs. The clonotype comes from a girl aged 5-17 years in good health and CMV-seropositive. For the CDR3, the DNA is TGTGCCAGCAGCAAAACTAGCGCTAGCTACAATGAGCAGTTCTTC. This translates into CASSKTSASYNEQFF.